This TCR beta chain is from a study of neurological immune-mediated disorders. TCRdb used MiXCR to reprocess the 5' RACE reads, holding one entry per CDR3 protein. This sample carries 70,000 to 95,000 distinct CDR3 sequences, 17% of them seen once, and the ten largest clones take roughly 15%. This clonotype was seen ten or more times. Unsorted libraries came from 2 million PBMCs stored at -80 °C. The CDR3 has 15 residues. Per germline, CDR1 DFQATT and CDR2 SNEGSKA (reference sequence). V dropped 5 bases and J dropped 3; count of bases not matched to a gene: 4. This TCR was recovered from a woman in her forties in good health. The rearrangement uses TRBV20-1 and TRBJ2-3, with 14 nucleotides matching TRBD2. Input material: PBMCs. CDR3 sequence (DNA): TGCAGTGCTTCCCGGACTAGCGGGGGGACAGATACGCAGTATTTT. It codes for CSASRTSGGTDTQYF.